This T cell receptor (beta chain) was sequenced in a study of identical twins. TCRdb reprocessed the 5' RACE reads via MiXCR and lists one record per CDR3 protein. The sample has hundreds of thousands of distinct CDR3 sequences, 15% to 20% seen once. CDR3 length: 12 residues. V lost 6 bases to trimming and J lost 10 bases, with 13 bases between them. These data were likewise used in another study, on T cells expressing NK-cell markers.

Sequences were obtained from PBMCs. This clonotype originated in a woman aged 18-29 years in good health. The chain has TRBV12-3 or TRBV12-4 and TRBJ2-1, with D uncertain. CDR3 region: CASSLGSSEQFF. The CDR3 DNA is TGTGCCAGCAGCCTCGGATCTTCGGAGCAGTTCTTC.